The clone carrying this T cell receptor beta chain appeared a single time. Profiling relied on immunoSEQ multiplex PCR, and the TCRdb table lists in-frame clones only, not all of them. The table includes around 56,000 clones, around 92% detected once. The data are from a study of a mutant IDH1 vaccine in newly diagnosed glioma. Study at large: Treated individuals were approximately 62% male and around 40% female, averaging about 40 years of age. It was radiotherapy, temozolomide, or both that patients received previously, with most receiving both.

Time point specified: baseline, week 1 (first vaccination visit). As to treatment: pre-vaccination baseline after standard-of-care therapy. The CDR3 sequence is 14 residues long. The V and J ends lost 3 bases and 2 bases, in that order; junction bases with no gene match: 2. Germline loops: CDR1 SGHDT, CDR2 YYEEEE. The sample consisted of PBMCs, taken from a glioma patient treated with radiotherapy, temozolomide or both. This TCR came from a man in his forties or fifties with glioma. The rearrangement uses TRBV5-6 and TRBJ2-7; 10 nucleotides agree with TRBD1. CDR3 nucleotides: TGTGCCAGCAGCTCAGGACAGGGGGCCTACGAGCAGTACTTC. Amino acid sequence: CASSSGQGAYEQYF.